This T cell receptor beta chain is from a study of T cells in Graves' hyperthyroidism and ophthalmopathy. CDR1 and CDR2 from the germline V gene are SGHRS and YFSETQ. This CDR3 is 16 amino acids long. Trimming took 3 bases from V and 3 from J; bases not matched to a gene: 5. What was amplified from RNA transcripts were TCR beta CDR3 regions. HTBI primers were the set used in a first-round RT-PCR of the TCR CDR3. TCRdb recomputed calls from the multiplex PCR reads with MiXCR, one row per CDR3 protein. The profile shows about 360,000 distinct CDR3 sequences, approximately 13% of them singletons. This clonotype was counted only a few times. The antigen remains undetermined. Study outcomes and limitations: A median about 6.2 months before onset, the model predicted ophthalmopathy. Stable hyperthyroidism was separated from ophthalmopathy by a model based on 13 V-J features.

The receptor's source is a woman younger than 30 with Graves' hyperthyroidism. The source material was blood. The chain employs TRBV5-1 and TRBJ2-2, with 10 nucleotides matching TRBD1. The DNA for the CDR3 is TGCGCCAGCAGCTCGCCCGGGACAGGGGACACCGGGGAGCTGTTTTTT. Translation gives CASSSPGTGDTGELFF.